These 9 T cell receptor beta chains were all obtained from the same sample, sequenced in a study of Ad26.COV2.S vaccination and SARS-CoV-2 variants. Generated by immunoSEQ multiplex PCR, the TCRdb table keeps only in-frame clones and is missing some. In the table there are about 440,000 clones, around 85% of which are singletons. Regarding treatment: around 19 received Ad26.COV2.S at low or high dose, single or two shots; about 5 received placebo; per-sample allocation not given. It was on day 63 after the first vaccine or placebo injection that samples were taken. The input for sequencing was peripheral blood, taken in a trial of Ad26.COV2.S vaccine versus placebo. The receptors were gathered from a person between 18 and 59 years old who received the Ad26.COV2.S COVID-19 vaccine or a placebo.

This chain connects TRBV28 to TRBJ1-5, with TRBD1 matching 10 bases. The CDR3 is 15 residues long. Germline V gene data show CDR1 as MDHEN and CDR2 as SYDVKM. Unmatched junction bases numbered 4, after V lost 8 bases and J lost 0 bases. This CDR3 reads CASLTGGLSNQPQHF. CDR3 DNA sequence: TGTGCCAGCTTGACAGGGGGCCTTAGCAATCAGCCCCAGCATTTT.

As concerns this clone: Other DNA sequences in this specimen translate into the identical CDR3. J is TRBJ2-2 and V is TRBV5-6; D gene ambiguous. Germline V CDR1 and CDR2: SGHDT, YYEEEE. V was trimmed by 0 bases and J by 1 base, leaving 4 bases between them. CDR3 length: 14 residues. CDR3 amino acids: CASSLVGNTGELFF. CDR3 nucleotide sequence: TGTGCCAGCAGCTTGGTTGGGAACACCGGGGAGCTGTTTTTT.

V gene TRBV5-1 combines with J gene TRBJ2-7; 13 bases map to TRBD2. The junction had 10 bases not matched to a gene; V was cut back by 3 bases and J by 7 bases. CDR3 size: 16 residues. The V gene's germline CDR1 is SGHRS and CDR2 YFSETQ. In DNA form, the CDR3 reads TGCGCCAGCAGCTCGGGACTAGCGGGAACGGGGGGTGAGCAGTACTTC. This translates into CASSSGLAGTGGEQYF.

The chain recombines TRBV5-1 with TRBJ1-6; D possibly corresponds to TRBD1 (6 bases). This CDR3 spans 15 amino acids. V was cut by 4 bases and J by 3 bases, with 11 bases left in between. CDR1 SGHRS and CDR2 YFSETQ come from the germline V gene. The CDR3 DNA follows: TGCGCCAGCAGCGCACAGGGAAGCTATAATTCACCCCTCCACTTT. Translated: CASSAQGSYNSPLHF.

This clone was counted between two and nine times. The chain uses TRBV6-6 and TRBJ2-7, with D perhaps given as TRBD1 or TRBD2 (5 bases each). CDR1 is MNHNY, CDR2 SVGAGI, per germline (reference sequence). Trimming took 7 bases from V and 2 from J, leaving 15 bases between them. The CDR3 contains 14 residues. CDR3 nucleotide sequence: TGTGCCAGCACGCAAGGACAACTAGCCTACGAGCAGTACTTC. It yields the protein CASTQGQLAYEQYF.

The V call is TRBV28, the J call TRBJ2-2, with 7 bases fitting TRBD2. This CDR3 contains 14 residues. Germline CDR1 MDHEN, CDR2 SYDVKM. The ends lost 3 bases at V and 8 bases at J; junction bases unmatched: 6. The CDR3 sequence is CASSFVGGKGELFF. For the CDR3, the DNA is TGTGCCAGCAGTTTTGTGGGGGGGAAAGGGGAGCTGTTTTTT.

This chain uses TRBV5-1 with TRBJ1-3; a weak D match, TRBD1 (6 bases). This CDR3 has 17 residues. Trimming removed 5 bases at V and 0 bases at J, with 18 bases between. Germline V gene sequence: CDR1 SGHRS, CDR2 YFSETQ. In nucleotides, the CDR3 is TGCGCCAGCAGTCCAGGTCGGGACACGGGCTCTGGAAACACCATATATTTT. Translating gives CASSPGRDTGSGNTIYF.

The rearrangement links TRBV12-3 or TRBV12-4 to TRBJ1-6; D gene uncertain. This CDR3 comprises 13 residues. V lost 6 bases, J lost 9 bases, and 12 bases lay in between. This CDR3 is CASSSLNVSPLHF. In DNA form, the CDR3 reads TGTGCCAGCAGCTCACTGAATGTTTCACCCCTCCACTTT.

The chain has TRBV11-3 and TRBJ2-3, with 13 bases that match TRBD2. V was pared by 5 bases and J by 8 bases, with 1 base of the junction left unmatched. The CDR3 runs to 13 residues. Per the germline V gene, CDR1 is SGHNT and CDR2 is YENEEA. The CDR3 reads CASSTSGRGTQYF. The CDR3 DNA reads TGTGCCAGCAGCACTAGCGGGAGGGGTACGCAGTATTTT.